Reported below is one TCR beta chain. As yet, its antigen is unknown. This entry is derived from a study of Ad26.COV2.S vaccination and SARS-CoV-2 variants. The data were produced by immunoSEQ multiplex PCR, yet TCRdb's version contains in-frame clones alone and is incomplete. The table has roughly 350,000 clones, 88% seen once. Trimming took off 4 bases at V and 6 bases at J, with 20 bases between the two ends. The CDR3 is 16 residues long. Germline V gene data show CDR1 as SGHKS and CDR2 as YYEKEE (reference sequence). Study outcomes and limitations: There was reportedly substantial breadth in spike-specific CD8+ and CD4+ T cell responses after vaccination.

Treatment in this sample: roughly 20 received Ad26.COV2.S at low or high dose, single or two shots; a few received placebo; per-sample allocation not given. Sample collection was performed on day 63 after the first vaccine or placebo injection. The receptor was derived from a person between 18 and 65 years old who received the Ad26.COV2.S COVID-19 vaccine or a placebo. The sample here was peripheral blood, taken in a trial of Ad26.COV2.S vaccine versus placebo. The chain uses TRBV5-5 and TRBJ1-5; D possibly corresponds to TRBD1 (5 bases). The CDR3: CASSPTGVSGIQPQHF. In DNA, the CDR3 is TGTGCCAGCAGCCCCACCGGGGTGTCAGGGATTCAGCCCCAGCATTTT.